Listed below are T cell receptor beta chains from one sample, sequenced in a study of radiotherapy plus CTLA-4 blockade in lung cancer. Repertoires were generated with immunoSEQ multiplex PCR, while TCRdb's copy carries only in-frame clones and drops some. This sample has approximately 45,000 clones, with 63% found just once. This specimen consisted of peripheral blood, obtained from a patient treated with radiotherapy plus ipilimumab. Receptors were obtained from a human donor with non-small cell lung cancer who had a partial response to radiotherapy plus ipilimumab. The CDR3 runs from the conserved cysteine through the conserved F or W. The D gene is left open where the match is weak. Size values are once, few and many counts, or a class for expanded clones, and some rows have none.

CDR3 protein	CDR3 DNA	CDR3 length	clone size	J gene	V gene	D gene
CASSLPQVRQETQYF	TGTGCCAGCAGCTTGCCTCAGGTCCGCCAGGAGACCCAGTACTTC	15	.	TRBJ2-5	TRBV5-4	.
CSGNTGGAGKQTF	TGCAGCGGTAATACAGGGGGCGCAGGAAAGCAAACCTTC	13	.	TRBJ1-2	TRBV29-1	TRBD1
CASSSFGGSNYGYTF	TGTGCCAGCAGCTCGTTCGGGGGAAGTAACTATGGCTACACCTTC	15	.	TRBJ1-2	TRBV7-8	.
CSASSGVEQFF	TGCAGTGCTAGCTCGGGGGTGGAGCAGTTCTTC	11	.	TRBJ2-1	TRBV20-1	.
CSVRSGIEELFF	TGCAGCGTGAGGAGCGGTATCGAGGAGCTGTTTTTT	12	.	TRBJ2-2	TRBV29-1	.
CASSFERQETQYF	TGTGCCAGCAGTTTTGAGCGGCAAGAGACCCAGTACTTC	13	.	TRBJ2-5	TRBV27	.
CASGKDLNTEAFF	TGTGCCAGCGGTAAAGACTTGAACACTGAAGCTTTCTTT	13	.	TRBJ1-1	TRBV2	.
CASSLRGASDTQYF	TGCGCCAGCAGCTTGCGGGGAGCATCAGATACGCAGTATTTT	14	few	TRBJ2-3	TRBV5-1	.
CATSPRSGNEKLFF	TGTGCCACCAGCCCTCGGTCCGGGAATGAAAAACTGTTTTTT	14	.	TRBJ1-4	TRBV15	.
CASSIAAGGTDTQYF	TGTGCCAGTAGTATAGCAGCGGGAGGGACGGATACGCAGTATTTT	15	.	TRBJ2-3	TRBV19	TRBD2
CAVTGGNSYEQYF	TGTGCCGTCACAGGGGGCAACAGTTACGAGCAGTACTTC	13	.	TRBJ2-7	TRBV10-3	TRBD1
CASSQSGGYEQYF	TGTGCCAGCAGCCAAAGCGGGGGTTACGAGCAGTACTTC	13	.	TRBJ2-7	TRBV7-3	TRBD2
CASSLGTGQAFYGYTF	TGTGCCAGCAGCTTGGGGACAGGGCAAGCCTTCTATGGCTACACCTTC	16	.	TRBJ1-2	TRBV7-2	TRBD1
CASSLFSGTSGYSADTQYF	TGTGCCAGCAGTTTATTCTCCGGGACTAGCGGGTATTCGGCAGATACGCAGTATTTT	19	few	TRBJ2-3	TRBV28	TRBD2
CASSFYAAGELFF	TGTGCCAGCAGCTTCTACGCCGCCGGGGAGCTGTTTTTT	13	.	TRBJ2-2	TRBV5-6	.
CASRDFYGYTF	TGTGCCAGCCGGGACTTCTATGGCTACACCTTC	11	few	TRBJ1-2	TRBV2	.
CASSYRTELEQYF	TGTGCCAGCAGTTACCGGACAGAGCTAGAGCAGTACTTC	13	.	TRBJ2-7	TRBV6-5	.
CASSLGGTGWNYGYTF	TGTGCCAGCAGCTTAGGCGGCACTGGTTGGAACTATGGCTACACCTTC	16	once	TRBJ1-2	TRBV7-2	.
CATGLLTLAASTDTQYF	TGTGCTACGGGGCTACTTACCTTAGCGGCTAGCACAGATACGCAGTATTTT	17	.	TRBJ2-3	TRBV12-5	.
CATSGGAKETQYF	TGCGCCACTAGCGGGGGGGCGAAAGAGACCCAGTACTTC	13	.	TRBJ2-5	TRBV5-1	TRBD2
CAWYSNEKLFF	TGTGCCTGGTACAGTAATGAAAAACTGTTTTTT	11	.	TRBJ1-4	TRBV30	.
CASSALGVQETQYF	TGTGCCAGCAGCGCCCTAGGAGTACAAGAGACCCAGTACTTC	14	.	TRBJ2-5	TRBV7-6	.
CASSLAGGGHNEQFF	TGTGCCAGCAGCTTGGCAGGGGGCGGGCACAATGAGCAGTTCTTC	15	.	TRBJ2-1	TRBV11-3	TRBD1
CASSQTGSLYEQYF	TGTGCCAGCAGCCAAACCGGGAGCCTCTACGAGCAGTACTTC	14	.	TRBJ2-7	TRBV5-6	.
CASTHRLAGSNEQFF	TGTGCCAGCACCCACCGGCTAGCGGGGTCCAATGAGCAGTTCTTC	15	few	TRBJ2-1	TRBV6-1	TRBD2
CASSPTTGLAGEDEQYF	TGTGCCAGCAGCCCGACCACGGGACTAGCGGGGGAGGACGAGCAGTACTTC	17	many	TRBJ2-7	TRBV4-2	TRBD2
CATSRPRQGWNTIYF	TGTGCCACCAGCAGACCCCGACAGGGATGGAACACCATATATTTT	15	.	TRBJ1-3	TRBV15	TRBD1
CASTATGVGTEAFF	TGTGCCAGCACCGCGACAGGGGTCGGTACTGAAGCTTTCTTT	14	few	TRBJ1-1	TRBV27	TRBD1
CASSLVASNNSPLHF	TGTGCCAGCAGCTTAGTGGCCTCGAATAATTCACCCCTCCACTTT	15	once	TRBJ1-6	TRBV11-2	.
CASSDGRPDYNEQFF	TGTGCCAGCAGCGACGGGAGACCTGACTACAATGAGCAGTTCTTC	15	.	TRBJ2-1	TRBV14	.
CASSQGGNTIYF	TGTGCCAGCAGCCAAGGCGGGAACACCATATATTTT	12	few	TRBJ1-3	TRBV4-2	.
CASSGSGGTAYGYTF	TGTGCCAGCAGCGGATCCGGAGGGACAGCCTATGGCTACACCTTC	15	few	TRBJ1-2	TRBV5-4	TRBD1
CASSLLRETYGYTF	TGTGCCAGCAGCTTGTTAAGGGAGACCTATGGCTACACCTTC	14	.	TRBJ1-2	TRBV5-5	.
CATRQARGSYEQYF	TGTGCCACCAGACAGGCTCGGGGCTCCTACGAGCAGTACTTC	14	.	TRBJ2-7	TRBV19	.
CASSLQTGAEQFF	TGTGCCAGCAGCCTCCAGACAGGGGCTGAGCAGTTCTTC	13	.	TRBJ2-1	TRBV7-3	TRBD1
CASSWDMGTEAFF	TGTGCCAGCAGCTGGGACATGGGCACTGAAGCTTTCTTT	13	.	TRBJ1-1	TRBV7-2	.